The 29 T cell receptor beta chains below all came from one sample that was sequenced in a study of T-cell memory formation after mild COVID-19. TCRdb analysed the 5' RACE reads with MiXCR anew, one entry per CDR3 protein. Here the sample spans just over 300,000 distinct CDR3 sequences, 15% to 20% being singletons. The sample comprised PBMCs or a T cell subset sorted from them (not recorded which). Receptor source: a man younger than 30 who had mild COVID-19 (a few samples of this study predate the infection). Cell type and time point are not known.

This clonotype was detected a few times. The chain joins TRBV7-2 to TRBJ2-5; 7 nucleotides match TRBD1. V lost 1 base, J lost 2 bases, and 4 bases stayed unmatched. CDR1 and CDR2 (germline): SGHTA, FQGNSA. The CDR3 totals 15 residues. The CDR3 sequence is CASSLVWGQQETQYF. Written as DNA, the CDR3 is TGTGCCAGCAGCTTAGTATGGGGACAGCAAGAGACCCAGTACTTC.

This clonotype came up a few times. The chain is built from TRBV5-4 and TRBJ2-2; possibly TRBD1 for D (5 bases). CDR1 is SGHNT, CDR2 YYREEE, per germline (reference sequence). V dropped 5 bases and J dropped 2 bases, with 13 bases sitting between them. This CDR3 region has 15 residues. CDR3 nucleotide sequence: TGTGCCAGCAGACCGGGTAGGGGAAACACCGGGGAGCTGTTTTTT. Amino acids: CASRPGRGNTGELFF.

V is TRBV5-5 and J is TRBJ2-3, with D perhaps TRBD1 (6 bases). Germline V gives CDR1 SGHKS, CDR2 YYEKEE (reference sequence). The CDR3 loop spans 15 amino acids. V was trimmed by 7 bases and J by 0 bases, leaving 15 bases between them. CDR3 in amino acids: CASSYRDSSTDTQYF. The DNA for the CDR3 is TGTGCCAGCTCATACAGGGATTCTAGCACAGATACGCAGTATTTT.

This clonotype was counted a few times. The gene calls are TRBV7-2 and TRBJ1-5; D unclear. The V end lost 1 base, the J end lost 5 bases, and 9 bases lay between the germline ends. Germline V gives CDR1 SGHTA, CDR2 FQGNSA. This CDR3 spans 14 amino acids. The CDR3, as DNA: TGTGCCAGCAGCTTAGAAAGCGGAGATCAGCCCCAGCATTTT. The encoded protein is CASSLESGDQPQHF.

This clonotype occurred many times. The chain employs TRBV11-2 and TRBJ2-7; 9 bases map to TRBD2. J lost 2 bases, V lost 3 bases, and 8 bases had no gene match. The CDR3 spans 16 residues. Per germline, CDR1 SGHAT and CDR2 FQNNGV. The CDR3 protein is CASSLGRLAVTYEQYF. For the CDR3, the DNA is TGTGCCAGCAGCTTGGGGCGACTAGCGGTTACCTACGAGCAGTACTTC.

This clonotype was counted a few times. The chain employs TRBV5-1 and TRBJ1-2; D is ambiguous. V lost 1 base and J lost 8, with 9 bases in between. This CDR3 has 12 amino acids. Germline CDR1 SGHRS, CDR2 YFSETQ. DNA of the CDR3: TGCGCCAGCAGCTTGCCCCCGGACGGCTACACCTTC. Protein: CASSLPPDGYTF.

The rearrangement joins TRBV12-3 or TRBV12-4 to TRBJ1-3; D possibly corresponds to TRBD1 (5 bases). The length of the CDR3 is 13 residues. Between the trimmed V and J ends, which lost 4 bases and 7 bases, there was a span of 11 bases. The CDR3 DNA sequence: TGTGCCAGCAGTTCCCAGGGAGGTAACACCATATATTTT. As protein: CASSSQGGNTIYF.

This clonotype was counted many times. The chain links TRBV7-6 to TRBJ1-5, with TRBD1 matching 8 bases. The V gene's germline CDR1 is SGHVS and CDR2 FNYEAQ. V shed 5 bases and J 7 bases; nucleotides not matched to a gene: 4. This CDR3 comprises 13 residues. The CDR3 loop reads CASSGQGSQPQHF. The CDR3 coding sequence is TGTGCCAGCAGCGGACAGGGTAGCCAGCCCCAGCATTTT.

This clonotype has just a few counts. The gene calls are TRBV4-1 and TRBJ1-3, with 7 bases identical to TRBD1. The germline V gene encodes CDR1 MGHRA and CDR2 YSYEKL. The CDR3 sequence is 17 residues long. The trim removed 3 bases at V and 7 bases at J, leaving 15 bases unmatched. This CDR3 reads CASSQKLQGGLRNTIYF. The CDR3 nucleotides are TGCGCCAGCAGCCAGAAGTTGCAGGGGGGGCTCCGGAACACCATATATTTT.

This clonotype was observed a few times. The chain combines TRBV6-2 or TRBV6-3 with TRBJ1-1; the D is unclear. Germline values: CDR1 MNHEY, CDR2 SVGEGT. V was cut by 0 bases and J by 8 bases, with 7 bases left in between. There are 12 residues in the CDR3. The DNA for the CDR3 is TGTGCCAGCAGTTACTCTTTAGGGGAAGCTTTCTTT. This translates into CASSYSLGEAFF.

The rearrangement uses TRBV24-1 and TRBJ2-3, with D perhaps TRBD1 or TRBD2 (5 bases each). There are 14 residues in the CDR3. In germline, CDR1 is KGHDR, CDR2 SFDVKD. Trimming pared 7 bases from V and 1 base from J, leaving 11 bases between. CDR3 in DNA: TGTGCCACCAGCATGGGGGTGCGCACAGATACGCAGTATTTT. This gives the protein CATSMGVRTDTQYF.

The chain employs TRBV4-1 and TRBJ1-4; TRBD1 matches at 7 bases. CDR1 and CDR2 (germline): MGHRA, YSYEKL. The CDR3 is made up of 14 amino acids. Trimming at V came to 6 bases and at J to 6 bases, leaving 7 bases not matched to a gene. The CDR3: CASRSRQGDEKLFF. CDR3 coding DNA: TGCGCCAGCAGATCCCGACAGGGAGATGAAAAACTGTTTTTT.

This clonotype has a handful of counts. J is TRBJ2-2 and V is TRBV24-1; 7 nucleotides match TRBD1. V lost 3 bases to trimming and J lost 2 bases; unmatched junction nucleotides: 5. CDR1 and CDR2 from the germline V gene are KGHDR and SFDVKD. The CDR3 covers 16 residues. The CDR3 coding sequence is TGTGCCACCAGTGATCCCGGGACAGTCAACACCGGGGAGCTGTTTTTT. Its translation: CATSDPGTVNTGELFF.

V usage is TRBV9 and J usage is TRBJ2-2; a possible D gene is TRBD1 (6 bases). Trimming removed 4 bases at V and 10 bases at J, with 17 bases between. The V gene's germline CDR1 is SGDLS and CDR2 YYNGEE. CDR3 size: 14 residues. For the CDR3, the DNA is TGTGCCAGCAGCACCCCGACAGGACCGCAGGAGCTGTTTTTT. This codes for CASSTPTGPQELFF. Using reference TRBV9 and TRBJ2-2 for the parts outside the CDR3, the full variable domain is DSGVTQTPKHLITATGQRVTLRCSPRSGDLSVYWYQQSLDQGLQFLIQYYNGEERAKGNILERFSAQQFPDLHSELNLSSLELGDSALYFCASSTPTGPQELFFGEGSRLTVL.

This chain links TRBV27 with TRBJ2-3, with a tentative D call TRBD2 (6 bases). CDR1 is MNHEY and CDR2 is SMNVEV in the germline V gene (reference sequence). V lost 8 bases and J 5 bases, leaving 17 bases between the germline ends. CDR3 length: 14 residues. Here the CDR3 DNA reads TGTGCCAGCCGCACGGGACTTTTGATAGATACGCAGTATTTT. It specifies CASRTGLLIDTQYF.

This clonotype was detected only a few times. This chain connects TRBV4-3 to TRBJ2-3, with 9 bases fitting TRBD2. Germline CDR1 is LGHNA and CDR2 is YSLEER. This CDR3 has 16 residues. The V and J ends lost 1 base and 2 bases, in that order; junction bases with no gene match: 4. This CDR3 is CASSQAASGATDTQYF. The CDR3 coding sequence is TGCGCCAGCAGCCAAGCCGCTAGCGGGGCCACAGATACGCAGTATTTT.

This clonotype showed up just a few times. The rearrangement uses TRBV27 and TRBJ2-2; 13 positions agree with TRBD2. CDR1 and CDR2 (germline): MNHEY, SMNVEV (reference sequence). The CDR3 is 15 residues long. V was pared by 8 bases and J by 4 bases, with 4 bases of the junction left unmatched. The chain's CDR3 is CASRTSGGLTGELFF. The CDR3 DNA follows: TGTGCCAGCCGGACTAGCGGGGGCCTCACCGGGGAGCTGTTTTTT.

This clonotype was seen many times. The chain combines TRBV5-1 with TRBJ2-4; TRBD1 aligns across 7 bases. Germline V gene lookup returns CDR1 SGHRS and CDR2 YFSETQ. The CDR3 sequence is 13 residues long. The V and J ends lost 0 bases and 7 bases, in that order; junction bases with no gene match: 1. The CDR3 is CASSLVGQNIQYF. DNA for the CDR3: TGCGCCAGCAGCTTGGTGGGACAGAACATTCAGTACTTC.

V gene TRBV19 combines with J gene TRBJ1-2; D might be TRBD1 (6 bases). The V end lost 2 bases, the J end lost 2 bases, and 9 bases lay between the germline ends. The CDR3 totals 14 residues. The germline V gene encodes CDR1 LNHDA and CDR2 SQIVND (reference sequence). This CDR3 is CASSIQGKNYGYTF. Written as DNA, the CDR3 is TGTGCCAGTAGTATACAGGGGAAAAACTATGGCTACACCTTC.

The chain employs TRBV6-1 and TRBJ2-5; TRBD1 matches at 7 bases. This CDR3 comprises 16 residues. The junction had 14 bases not matched to a gene; V was cut back by 4 bases and J by 6 bases. Looked up from germline, CDR1 is MNHNS and CDR2 is SASEGT. In DNA, the CDR3 is TGTGCCAGCAGTGCTCATATCGGGACAGTCACTCAGACCCAGTACTTC. This gives the protein CASSAHIGTVTQTQYF.

This chain links TRBV12-3 or TRBV12-4 with TRBJ2-2; D possibly uses TRBD1 or TRBD2 (5 bases each). Trimming left V 6 bases short and J 5 bases short, with 13 bases between. This CDR3 is 14 amino acids long. In DNA form, the CDR3 reads TGTGCCAGCAGCCTTGGTTGGGGGACCGGGGAGCTGTTTTTT. It yields the protein CASSLGWGTGELFF.

V is TRBV11-2 and J is TRBJ1-1; TRBD1 matches 8 bases. Trimming at V came to 5 bases and at J to 2 bases, leaving 13 bases not matched to a gene. Germline CDR1 reads SGHAT; CDR2 reads FQNNGV. This CDR3 has 17 residues. The CDR3 here is CASSPYRQTGDNTEAFF. The CDR3, as DNA: TGTGCCAGCAGCCCATACAGACAGACAGGGGACAACACTGAAGCTTTCTTT.

The table lists this clonotype with a few counts. The chain has TRBV10-3 and TRBJ2-5; D is uncertain. The CDR3 is made up of 14 amino acids. Trimming took off 2 bases at V and 5 bases at J, with 12 bases between the two ends. CDR1 and CDR2 from the germline V gene are ENHRY and SYGVKD. In nucleotides, the CDR3 is TGTGCCATCAGTGAGAGTTTGGTAAAGGAGACCCAGTACTTC. It specifies CAISESLVKETQYF.

The count of this clonotype is one. V and J are TRBV20-1 and TRBJ2-3; no reliable D call. The V gene's germline CDR1 is DFQATT and CDR2 SNEGSKA (reference sequence). The CDR3 runs 12 residues. V was clipped by 1 base and J by 5 bases, with 7 bases between them. CDR3 bases: TGCAGTGCTAGAGTGGGCAGAGATACGCAGTATTTT. It specifies CSARVGRDTQYF.

This clonotype was counted a few times. The chain links TRBV7-2 to TRBJ2-4; D is tentatively TRBD1 or TRBD2 (5 bases each). Trimming removed 5 bases from V and 2 bases from J, with 13 bases in between. This CDR3 has 15 amino acids. Germline-derived CDR1 and CDR2 are SGHTA and FQGNSA. CDR3 residues: CASSDIGAPKNIQYF. In DNA form, the CDR3 reads TGTGCCAGCAGCGACATCGGGGCCCCCAAAAACATTCAGTACTTC.

This clonotype occurred a few times. The gene calls are TRBV7-9 and TRBJ2-7; D not certain. The CDR3 is 12 residues long. CDR1 and CDR2 from the germline V gene are SEHNR and FQNEAQ (reference sequence). V lost 4 bases and J 3 bases, leaving 7 bases between the germline ends. Written as DNA, the CDR3 is TGTGCCAGCAGCTCCACCTTCTACGAGCAGTACGTC. Translation: CASSSTFYEQYV.

The chain couples TRBV6-2 or TRBV6-3 to TRBJ1-1; no clear D. The V gene's germline CDR1 is MNHEY and CDR2 SVGEGT. The CDR3 totals 12 residues. Trimming stripped 4 bases from V and 0 bases from J, with 3 bases between. CDR3 DNA sequence: TGTGCCAGCAGTTGGGTGAACACTGAAGCTTTCTTT. Its translation is CASSWVNTEAFF.

This clonotype was counted at least ten times. The chain is built from TRBV5-1 and TRBJ1-2; maybe TRBD1 (5 bases). The CDR3 covers 12 residues. Germline loops: CDR1 SGHRS, CDR2 YFSETQ. With 4 bases removed from V and 8 bases from J, the gap between germline ends came to 12 bases. CDR3: CASSLQGSGYTF. The CDR3 nucleotides read TGCGCCAGCAGCCTGCAGGGATCCGGCTACACCTTC.

This clonotype was seen a few times. This sequence joins TRBV27 and TRBJ2-3; D not resolved. Germline assignment: CDR1 MNHEY and CDR2 SMNVEV (reference sequence). The CDR3 has 13 residues. V shed 5 bases and J shed 7 bases, with 13 bases lying between them. The CDR3 bases are TGTGCCAGCAGTCCCCCCCTTTTCAATACGCAGTATTTT. Its translation is CASSPPLFNTQYF.